The 7 T cell receptor beta chains in this list originate from one sample, sequenced in a study of cytomegalovirus exposure and HLA in healthy donors. Primers included in the PCR were 60 Vbeta and 13 Jbeta primers. Only in-frame clones appear in the TCRdb table, and some are missing; sequencing was by immunoSEQ multiplex PCR. In the table there are approximately 120,000 clones, 17% of which are singletons. Material: PBMCs. These TCRs come from a female donor in good health and CMV-seropositive.

The chain employs TRBV5-8 and TRBJ1-3, with TRBD1 matching over 8 bases. The germline V gene has CDR1 SGHTS and CDR2 YDEGEE. This CDR3 is built from 16 residues. Losses at the gene ends were 3 bases for V and 4 bases for J; bases not matched to a gene: 9. CDR3 sequence (DNA): TGTGCCAGCAGCTCGTCGGACAGGGTTGTCGGAAACACCATATATTTT. Residues: CASSSSDRVVGNTIYF.

This clone was recorded a few times. The chain uses TRBV7-3 and TRBJ2-3; 10 bases map to TRBD2. The V and J ends lost 6 bases and 4 bases, in that order; junction bases with no gene match: 7. The germline CDR1 and CDR2 sequences are SGHTA and FQGTGA. This CDR3 is 15 amino acids long. The CDR3 DNA is TGTGCCAGCAGTGGCCCTAGCGGGAGCTCAGATACGCAGTATTTT. The encoded protein is CASSGPSGSSDTQYF.

This clone was detected a few times. The V and J genes are TRBV29-1 and TRBJ2-2; TRBD1 might be the D (5 bases). The CDR3 loop spans 12 amino acids. The germline V and J ends were trimmed by 5 bases and 9 bases, with 13 bases remaining between them. Germline V gene lookup returns CDR1 SQVTM and CDR2 ANQGSEA. The chain's CDR3 is CSVLGVGRELFF. For the CDR3, the DNA is TGCAGCGTTTTAGGGGTCGGAAGGGAGCTGTTTTTT.

Only a few counts were recorded for this clone. This chain links TRBV7-9 with TRBJ2-7, with a possible D match to TRBD2 (5 bases). Germline V gene sequence: CDR1 SEHNR, CDR2 FQNEAQ (reference sequence). The CDR3 covers 13 residues. Trimming cost V 1 base and J 6 bases, with 10 bases left between them. The CDR3 DNA sequence: TGTGCCAGCAGCTTAGAGGCTAGCTCCGAGCAGTACTTC. It encodes CASSLEASSEQYF.

The rearrangement links TRBV9 to TRBJ2-3, with 7 bases lining up with TRBD2. CDR3 size: 15 residues. Losses at the gene ends were 3 bases for V and 2 bases for J; bases not matched to a gene: 6. Germline V gene sequence: CDR1 SGDLS, CDR2 YYNGEE. For the CDR3, the DNA is TGTGCCAGCAGCGGAATCGGGAGGATCACAGATACGCAGTATTTT. Translating it yields CASSGIGRITDTQYF.

The V call is TRBV2, the J call TRBJ1-5; TRBD1 agrees at 11 bases. After removal of 4 bases from V and 6 bases from J, the junction contained 2 bases not matched to a gene. This CDR3 has 14 amino acids. In germline, CDR1 is SNHLY, CDR2 FYNNEI. DNA of the CDR3: TGTGCCAGCAGTGGGACAGGGGGCCCTCAGCCCCAGCATTTT. This translates into CASSGTGGPQPQHF.

This clone is classed as medium-sized. The rearrangement links TRBV18 to TRBJ2-7; 14 positions match TRBD2. Trimming at V came to 6 bases and at J to 6 bases, leaving 1 base not matched to a gene. The CDR3 has 13 residues. CDR1 is KGHSH and CDR2 is LQKENI in the germline V gene. The CDR3 protein is CASSGTSGSEQYF. CDR3 sequence (DNA): TGTGCCAGCTCGGGGACTAGCGGGAGCGAGCAGTACTTC.